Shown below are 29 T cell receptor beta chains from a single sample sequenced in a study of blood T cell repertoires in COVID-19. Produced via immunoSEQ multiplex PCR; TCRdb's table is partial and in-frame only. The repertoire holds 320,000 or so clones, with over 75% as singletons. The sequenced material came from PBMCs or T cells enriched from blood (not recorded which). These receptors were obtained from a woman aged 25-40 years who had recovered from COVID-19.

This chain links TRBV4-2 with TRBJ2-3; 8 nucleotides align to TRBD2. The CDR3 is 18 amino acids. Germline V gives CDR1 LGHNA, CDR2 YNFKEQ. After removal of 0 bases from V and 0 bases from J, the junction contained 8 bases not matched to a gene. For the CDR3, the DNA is TGTGCCAGCAGCCAAGAAACTAGCGGTGGCACTAGCACAGATACGCAGTATTTT. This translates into CASSQETSGGTSTDTQYF.

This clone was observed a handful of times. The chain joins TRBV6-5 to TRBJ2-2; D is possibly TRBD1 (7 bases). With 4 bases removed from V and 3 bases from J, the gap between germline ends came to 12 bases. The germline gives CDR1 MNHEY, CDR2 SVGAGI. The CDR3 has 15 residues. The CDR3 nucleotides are TGTGCCAGCAGTTCTCAGGGGGGACACACCGGGGAGCTGTTTTTT. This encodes CASSSQGGHTGELFF.

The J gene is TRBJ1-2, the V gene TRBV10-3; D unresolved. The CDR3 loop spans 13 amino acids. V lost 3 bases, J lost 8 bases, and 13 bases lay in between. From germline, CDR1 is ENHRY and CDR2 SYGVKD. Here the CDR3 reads CAISDHNRQGYTF. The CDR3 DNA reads TGTGCCATCAGTGACCACAATCGACAAGGCTACACCTTC.

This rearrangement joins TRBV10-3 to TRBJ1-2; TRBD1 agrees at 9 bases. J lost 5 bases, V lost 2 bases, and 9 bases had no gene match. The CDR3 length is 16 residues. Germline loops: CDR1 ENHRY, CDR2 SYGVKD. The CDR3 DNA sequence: TGTGCCATCAGTGAGACGCTCGGGACAGGGCAATATGGCTACACCTTC. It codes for CAISETLGTGQYGYTF.

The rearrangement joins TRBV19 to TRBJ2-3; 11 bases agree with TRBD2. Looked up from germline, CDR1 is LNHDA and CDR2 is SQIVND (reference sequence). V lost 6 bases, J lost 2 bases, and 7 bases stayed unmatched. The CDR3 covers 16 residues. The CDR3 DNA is TGTGCCAGTAGCCTACTAGCGGGGGCCATCACAGATACGCAGTATTTT. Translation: CASSLLAGAITDTQYF.

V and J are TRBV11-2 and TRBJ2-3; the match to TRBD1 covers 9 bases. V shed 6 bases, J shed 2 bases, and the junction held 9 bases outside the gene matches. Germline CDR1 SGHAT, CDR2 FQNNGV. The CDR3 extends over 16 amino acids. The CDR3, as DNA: TGTGCCAGCAGGTCCAACAGGGGGCGCAACACAGATACGCAGTATTTT. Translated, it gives CASRSNRGRNTDTQYF.

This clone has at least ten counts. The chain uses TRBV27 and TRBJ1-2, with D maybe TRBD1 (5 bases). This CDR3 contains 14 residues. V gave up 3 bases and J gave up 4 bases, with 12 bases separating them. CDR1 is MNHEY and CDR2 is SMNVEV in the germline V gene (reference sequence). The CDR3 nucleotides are TGTGCCAGCAGTTTTAACGACAGAGTCTATGGCTACACCTTC. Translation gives CASSFNDRVYGYTF.

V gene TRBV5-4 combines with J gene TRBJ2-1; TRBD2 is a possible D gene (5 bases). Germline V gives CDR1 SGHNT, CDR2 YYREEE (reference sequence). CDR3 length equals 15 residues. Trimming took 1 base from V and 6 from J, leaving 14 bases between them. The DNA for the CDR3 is TGTGCCAGCAGCTTGAGCCTGCCCAGCGGCAATGAGCAGTTCTTC. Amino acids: CASSLSLPSGNEQFF.

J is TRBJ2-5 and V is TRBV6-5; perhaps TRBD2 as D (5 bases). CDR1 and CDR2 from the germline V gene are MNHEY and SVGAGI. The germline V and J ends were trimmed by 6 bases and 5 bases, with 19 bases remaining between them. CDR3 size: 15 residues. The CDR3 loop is CASSRAWTGPETQYF. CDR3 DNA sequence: TGTGCCAGCAGCAGAGCTTGGACTGGGCCCGAGACCCAGTACTTC.

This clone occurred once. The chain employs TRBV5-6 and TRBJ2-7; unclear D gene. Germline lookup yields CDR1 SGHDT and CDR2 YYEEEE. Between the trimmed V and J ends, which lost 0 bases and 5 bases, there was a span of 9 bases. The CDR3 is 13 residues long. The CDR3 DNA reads TGTGCCAGCAGCTTGGCCCTCCGGGACGAGCAGTACTTC. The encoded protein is CASSLALRDEQYF.

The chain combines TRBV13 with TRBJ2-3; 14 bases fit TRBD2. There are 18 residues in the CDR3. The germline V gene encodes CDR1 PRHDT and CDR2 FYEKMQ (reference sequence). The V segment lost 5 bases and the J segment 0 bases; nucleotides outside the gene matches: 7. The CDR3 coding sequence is TGTGCCAGCAGCGCCGGGACTAGCGGGGGAGAAAGCACAGATACGCAGTATTTT. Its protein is CASSAGTSGGESTDTQYF. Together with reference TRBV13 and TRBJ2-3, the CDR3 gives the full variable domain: AAGVIQSPRHLIKEKRETATLKCYPIPRHDTVYWYQQGPGQDPQFLISFYEKMQSDKGSIPDRFSAQQFSDYHSELNMSSLELGDSALYFCASSAGTSGGESTDTQYFGPGTRLTVL.

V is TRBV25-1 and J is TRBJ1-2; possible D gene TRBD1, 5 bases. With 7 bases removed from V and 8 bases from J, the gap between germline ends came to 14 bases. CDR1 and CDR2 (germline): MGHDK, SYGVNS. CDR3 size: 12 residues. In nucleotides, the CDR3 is TGTGCCAGCACCCAGGGACTCTGGGGCTACACCTTC. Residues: CASTQGLWGYTF.

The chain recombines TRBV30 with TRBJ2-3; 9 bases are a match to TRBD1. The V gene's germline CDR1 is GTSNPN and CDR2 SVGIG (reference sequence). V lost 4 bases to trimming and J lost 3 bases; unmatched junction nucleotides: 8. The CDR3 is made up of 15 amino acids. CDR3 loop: CAWMTGGSLTDTQYF. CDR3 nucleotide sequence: TGTGCCTGGATGACAGGGGGGTCTCTGACAGATACGCAGTATTTT.

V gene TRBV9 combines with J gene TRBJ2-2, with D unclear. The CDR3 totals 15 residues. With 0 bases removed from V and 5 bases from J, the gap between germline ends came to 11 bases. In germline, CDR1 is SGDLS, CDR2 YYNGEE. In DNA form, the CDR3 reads TGTGCCAGCAGCGTAGCCCTTGGGCGAACCGGGGAGCTGTTTTTT. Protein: CASSVALGRTGELFF.

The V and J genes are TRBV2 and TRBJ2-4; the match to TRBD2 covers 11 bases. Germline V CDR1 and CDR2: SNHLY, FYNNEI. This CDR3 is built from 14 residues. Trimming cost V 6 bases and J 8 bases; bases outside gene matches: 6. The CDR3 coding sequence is TGTGCCAGCAGAGTAGCGGGGGGGCGGGACATTCAGTACTTC. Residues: CASRVAGGRDIQYF. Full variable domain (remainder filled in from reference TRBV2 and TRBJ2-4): EPEVTQTPSHQVTQMGQEVILRCVPISNHLYFYWYRQILGQKVEFLVSFYNNEISEKSEIFDDQFSVERPDGSNFTLKIRSTKLEDSAMYFCASRVAGGRDIQYFGAGTRLSVL.

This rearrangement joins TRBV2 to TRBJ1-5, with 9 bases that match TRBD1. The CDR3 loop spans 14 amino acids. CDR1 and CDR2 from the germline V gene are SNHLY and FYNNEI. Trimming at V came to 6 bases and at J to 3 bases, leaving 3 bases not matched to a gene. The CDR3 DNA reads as TGTGCCAGCAGGGGGACAGGGAACAATCAGCCCCAGCATTTT. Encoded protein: CASRGTGNNQPQHF.

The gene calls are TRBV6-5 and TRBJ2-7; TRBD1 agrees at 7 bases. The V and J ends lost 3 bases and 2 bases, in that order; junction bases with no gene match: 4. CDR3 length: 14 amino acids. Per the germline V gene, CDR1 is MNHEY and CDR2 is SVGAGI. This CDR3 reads CASSYRTGAYEQYF. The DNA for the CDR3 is TGTGCCAGCAGTTATCGGACAGGAGCCTACGAGCAGTACTTC.

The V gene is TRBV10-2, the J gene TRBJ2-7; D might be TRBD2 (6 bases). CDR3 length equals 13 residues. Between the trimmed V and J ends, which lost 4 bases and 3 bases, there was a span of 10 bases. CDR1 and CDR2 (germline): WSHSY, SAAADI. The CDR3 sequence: CASSAGRDYEQYF. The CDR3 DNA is TGCGCCAGCAGTGCTGGGCGGGACTACGAGCAGTACTTC.

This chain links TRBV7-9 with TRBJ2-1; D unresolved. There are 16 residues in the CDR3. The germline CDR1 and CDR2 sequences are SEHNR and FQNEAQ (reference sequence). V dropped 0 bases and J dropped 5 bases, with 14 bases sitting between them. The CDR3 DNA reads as TGTGCCAGCAGCTTAGCCTGGCCAGCTCAGGACAATGAGCAGTTCTTC. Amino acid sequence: CASSLAWPAQDNEQFF.

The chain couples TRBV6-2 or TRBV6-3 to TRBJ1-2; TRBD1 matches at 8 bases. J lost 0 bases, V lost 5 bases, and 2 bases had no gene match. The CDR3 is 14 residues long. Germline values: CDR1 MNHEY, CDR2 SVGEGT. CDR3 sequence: CASSRTGSNYGYTF. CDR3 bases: TGTGCCAGCAGTCGGACAGGGTCTAACTATGGCTACACCTTC.

Written as DNA, the CDR3 is TGTGCCAGCAGCTTAGTACAGGGCCAGGGACCCCTCCACTTT. Its protein product is CASSLVQGQGPLHF. The chain has TRBV7-8 and TRBJ1-6; D perhaps matches TRBD1 (6 bases). Trimming stripped 1 base from V and 12 bases from J, with 13 bases between. CDR3 size: 14 residues. In germline, CDR1 is SGHVS, CDR2 FQNEAQ. The full variable domain, in which reference TRBV7-8 and TRBJ1-6 provide the parts outside the CDR3, is GAGVSQSPRYKVAKRGQDVALRCDPISGHVSLFWYQQALGQGPEFLTYFQNEAQLDKSGLPSDRFFAERPEGSVSTLKIQRTQQEDSAVYLCASSLVQGQGPLHFGNGTRLTVT.

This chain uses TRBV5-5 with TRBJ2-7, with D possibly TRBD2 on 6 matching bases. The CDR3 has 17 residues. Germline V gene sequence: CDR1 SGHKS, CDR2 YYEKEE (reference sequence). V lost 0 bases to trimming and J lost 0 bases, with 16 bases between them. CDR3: CASSLGWRTTSSYEQYF. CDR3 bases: TGTGCCAGCAGCTTGGGGTGGAGGACTACAAGCTCCTACGAGCAGTACTTC. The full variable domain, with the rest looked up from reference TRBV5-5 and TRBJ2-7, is DAGVTQSPTHLIKTRGQQVTLRCSPISGHKSVSWYQQVLGQGPQFIFQYYEKEERGRGNFPDRFSARQFPNYSSELNVNALLLGDSALYLCASSLGWRTTSSYEQYFGPGTRLTVT.

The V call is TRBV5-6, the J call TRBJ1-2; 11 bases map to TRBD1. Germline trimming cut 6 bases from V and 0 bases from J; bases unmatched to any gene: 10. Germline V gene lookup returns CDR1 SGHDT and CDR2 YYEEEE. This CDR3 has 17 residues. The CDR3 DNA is TGTGCCAGCACCATGGACAGGGGGCAGTTTTCTAACTATGGCTACACCTTC. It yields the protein CASTMDRGQFSNYGYTF. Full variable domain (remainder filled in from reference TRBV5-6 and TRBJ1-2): DAGVTQSPTHLIKTRGQQVTLRCSPKSGHDTVSWYQQALGQGPQFIFQYYEEEERQRGNFPDRFSGHQFPNYSSELNVNALLLGDSALYLCASTMDRGQFSNYGYTFGSGTRLTVV.

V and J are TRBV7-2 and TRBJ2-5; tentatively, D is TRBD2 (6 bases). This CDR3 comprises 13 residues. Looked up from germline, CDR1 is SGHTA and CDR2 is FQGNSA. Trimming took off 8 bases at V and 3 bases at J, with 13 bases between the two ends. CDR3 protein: CASSRGSEETQYF. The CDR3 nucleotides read TGTGCCAGCTCTCGGGGGTCCGAAGAGACCCAGTACTTC.

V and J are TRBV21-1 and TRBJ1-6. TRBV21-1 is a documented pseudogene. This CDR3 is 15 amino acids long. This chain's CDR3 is CASSKDYQRNSPLHF. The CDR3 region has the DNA TGTGCCAGCAGCAAAGATTACCAGCGGAATTCACCCCTCCACTTT.

CDR3 protein: CASSSQGAGKSEQYF. DNA for the CDR3: TGTGCCAGCAGTTCCCAGGGCGCAGGGAAAAGCGAGCAGTACTTC. This sequence joins TRBV3-1 (or the pseudogene TRBV3-2) and TRBJ2-7, with D perhaps TRBD1 (5 bases). V shed 6 bases and J shed 6 bases, with 21 bases lying between them. The CDR3 length is 15 residues. Germline loops: CDR1 LGHDT, CDR2 YNNKEL (reference sequence).

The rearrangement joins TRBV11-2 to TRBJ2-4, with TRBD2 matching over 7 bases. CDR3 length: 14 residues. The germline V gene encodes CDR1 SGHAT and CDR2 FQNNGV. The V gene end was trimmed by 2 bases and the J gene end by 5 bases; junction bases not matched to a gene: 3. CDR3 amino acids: CASSLSGRENIQYF. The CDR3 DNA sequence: TGTGCCAGCAGCTTATCTGGGAGGGAAAACATTCAGTACTTC. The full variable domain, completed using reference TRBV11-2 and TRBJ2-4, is EAGVAQSPRYKIIEKRQSVAFWCNPISGHATLYWYQQILGQGPKLLIQFQNNGVVDDSQLPKDRFSAERLKGVDSTLKIQPAKLEDSAVYLCASSLSGRENIQYFGAGTRLSVL.

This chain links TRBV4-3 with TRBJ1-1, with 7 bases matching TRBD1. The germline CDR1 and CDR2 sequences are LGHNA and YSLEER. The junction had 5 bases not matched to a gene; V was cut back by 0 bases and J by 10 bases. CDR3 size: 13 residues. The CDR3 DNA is TGCGCCAGCAGCCAAGAACAGGGGAATCGAGCTTTCTTT. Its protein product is CASSQEQGNRAFF.

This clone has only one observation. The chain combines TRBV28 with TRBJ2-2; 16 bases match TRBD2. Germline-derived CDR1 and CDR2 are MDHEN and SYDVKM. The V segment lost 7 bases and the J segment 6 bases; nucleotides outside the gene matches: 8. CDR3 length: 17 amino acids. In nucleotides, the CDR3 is TGTGCCAGCACCCAGGGACTAGCGGGGGGGCGGTCCGGGGAGCTGTTTTTT. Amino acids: CASTQGLAGGRSGELFF.